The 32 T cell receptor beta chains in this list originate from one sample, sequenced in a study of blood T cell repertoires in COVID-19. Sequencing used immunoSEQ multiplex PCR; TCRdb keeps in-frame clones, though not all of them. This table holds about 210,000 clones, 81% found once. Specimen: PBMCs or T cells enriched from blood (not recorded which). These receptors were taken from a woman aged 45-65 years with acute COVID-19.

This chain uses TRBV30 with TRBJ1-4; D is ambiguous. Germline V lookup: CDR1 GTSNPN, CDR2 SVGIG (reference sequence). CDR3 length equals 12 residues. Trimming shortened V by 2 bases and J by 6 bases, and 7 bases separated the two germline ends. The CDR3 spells CAWSTMDEKLFF. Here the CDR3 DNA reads TGTGCCTGGAGTACTATGGATGAAAAACTGTTTTTT.

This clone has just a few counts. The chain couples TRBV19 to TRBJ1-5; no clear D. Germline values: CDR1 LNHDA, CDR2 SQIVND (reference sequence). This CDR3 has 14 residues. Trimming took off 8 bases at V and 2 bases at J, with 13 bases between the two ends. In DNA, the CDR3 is TGTGCCAGTTGCGATCCGGCGGGCAATCAGCCCCAGCATTTT. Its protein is CASCDPAGNQPQHF.

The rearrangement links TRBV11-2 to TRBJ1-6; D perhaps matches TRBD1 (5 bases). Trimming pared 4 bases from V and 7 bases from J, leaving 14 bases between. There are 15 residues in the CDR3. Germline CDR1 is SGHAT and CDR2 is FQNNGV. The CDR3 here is CASSSGAQQNSPLHF. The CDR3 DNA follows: TGTGCCAGCAGCTCTGGGGCCCAACAGAATTCACCCCTCCACTTT.

CDR3 amino acids: CASRGDRVYNEQYF. CDR3 nucleotide sequence: TGCGCCAGCAGGGGGGACAGGGTATACAACGAGCAGTACTTC. This chain joins TRBV10-1 and TRBJ2-7; TRBD1 matches at 9 bases. With 6 bases clipped from V and 5 bases from J, the junction kept 8 bases outside the gene matches. Germline V lookup: CDR1 WNHNN, CDR2 SYGVQD (reference sequence). There are 14 residues in the CDR3.

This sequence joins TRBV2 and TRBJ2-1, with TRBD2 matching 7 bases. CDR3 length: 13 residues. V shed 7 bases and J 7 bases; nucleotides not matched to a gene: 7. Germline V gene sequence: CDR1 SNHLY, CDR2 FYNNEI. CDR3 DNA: TGTGCCAGCACTCGCGGGAGTGTAAATGAGCAGTTCTTC. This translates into CASTRGSVNEQFF.

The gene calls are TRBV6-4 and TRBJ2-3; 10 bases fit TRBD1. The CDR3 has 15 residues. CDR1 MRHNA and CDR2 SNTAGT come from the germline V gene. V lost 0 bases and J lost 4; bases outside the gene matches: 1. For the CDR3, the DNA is TGTGCCAGCAGTGACTCGACAGGGGGCGCAGATACGCAGTATTTT. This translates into CASSDSTGGADTQYF.

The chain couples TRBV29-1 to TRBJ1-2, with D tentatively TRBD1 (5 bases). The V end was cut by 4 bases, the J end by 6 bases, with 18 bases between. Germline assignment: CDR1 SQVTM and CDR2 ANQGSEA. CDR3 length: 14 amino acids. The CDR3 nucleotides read TGCAGCGTTGGAACAGGCTCTCGGTGGGATGGCTACACCTTC. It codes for CSVGTGSRWDGYTF.

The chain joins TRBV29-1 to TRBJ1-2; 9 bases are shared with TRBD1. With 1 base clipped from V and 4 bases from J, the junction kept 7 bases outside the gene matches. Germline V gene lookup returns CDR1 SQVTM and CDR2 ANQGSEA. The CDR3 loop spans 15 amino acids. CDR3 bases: TGCAGCGTTGAAGCCCCTGGGACAGGGACCTATGGCTACACCTTC. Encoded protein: CSVEAPGTGTYGYTF.

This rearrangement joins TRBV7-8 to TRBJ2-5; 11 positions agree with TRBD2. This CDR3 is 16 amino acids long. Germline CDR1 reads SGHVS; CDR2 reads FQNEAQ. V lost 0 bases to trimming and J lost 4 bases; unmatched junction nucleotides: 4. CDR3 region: CASSLAILAGGETQYF. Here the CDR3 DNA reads TGTGCCAGCAGCTTAGCGATTCTAGCGGGGGGAGAGACCCAGTACTTC.

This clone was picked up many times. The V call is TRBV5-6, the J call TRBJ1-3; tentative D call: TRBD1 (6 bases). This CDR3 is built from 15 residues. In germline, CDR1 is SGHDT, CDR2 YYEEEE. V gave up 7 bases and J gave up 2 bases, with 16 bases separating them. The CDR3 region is CASRGGGGAGNTIYF. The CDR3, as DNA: TGTGCCAGCCGCGGGGGCGGTGGGGCTGGAAACACCATATATTTT.

The CDR3 protein is CASSPTSGQGRETQYF. In nucleotides, the CDR3 is TGTGCCAGCAGTCCAACCTCAGGACAGGGGCGGGAGACCCAGTACTTC. The V and J genes are TRBV6-4 and TRBJ2-5; TRBD1 aligns across 9 bases. CDR3 length: 16 amino acids. Germline CDR1 is MRHNA and CDR2 is SNTAGT. V gave up 5 bases and J gave up 5 bases; unmatched junction bases: 12.

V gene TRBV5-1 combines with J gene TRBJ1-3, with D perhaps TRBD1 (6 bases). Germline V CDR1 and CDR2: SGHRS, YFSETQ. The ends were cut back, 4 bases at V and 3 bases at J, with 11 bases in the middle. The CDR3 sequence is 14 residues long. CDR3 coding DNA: TGCGCCAGCAGCCGTTCAGGGGATGGAAACACCATATATTTT. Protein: CASSRSGDGNTIYF.

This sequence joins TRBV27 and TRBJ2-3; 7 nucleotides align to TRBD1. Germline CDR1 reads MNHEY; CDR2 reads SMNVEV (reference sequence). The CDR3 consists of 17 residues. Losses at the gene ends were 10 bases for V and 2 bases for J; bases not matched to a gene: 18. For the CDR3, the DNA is TGTGCCATCATCCGATTATCGGGACAGAGGTACACAGATACGCAGTATTTT. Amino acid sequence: CAIIRLSGQRYTDTQYF.

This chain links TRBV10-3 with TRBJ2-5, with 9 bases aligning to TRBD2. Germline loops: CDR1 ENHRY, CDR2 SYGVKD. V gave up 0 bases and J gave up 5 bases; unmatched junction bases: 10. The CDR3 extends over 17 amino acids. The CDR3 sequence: CAISESTLAGPPETQYF. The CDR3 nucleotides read TGTGCCATCAGTGAGTCGACTCTAGCGGGGCCCCCGGAGACCCAGTACTTC.

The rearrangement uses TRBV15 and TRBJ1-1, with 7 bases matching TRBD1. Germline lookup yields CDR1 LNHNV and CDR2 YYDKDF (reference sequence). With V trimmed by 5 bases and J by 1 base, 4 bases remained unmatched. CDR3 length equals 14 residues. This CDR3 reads CATSARTGNTEAFF. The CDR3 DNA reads TGTGCCACCAGCGCCCGGACAGGGAACACTGAAGCTTTCTTT. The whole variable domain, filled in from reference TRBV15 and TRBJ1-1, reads DAMVIQNPRYQVTQFGKPVTLSCSQTLNHNVMYWYQQKSSQAPKLLFHYYDKDFNNEADTPDNFQSRRPNTSFCFLDIRSPGLGDTAMYLCATSARTGNTEAFFGQGTRLTVV.

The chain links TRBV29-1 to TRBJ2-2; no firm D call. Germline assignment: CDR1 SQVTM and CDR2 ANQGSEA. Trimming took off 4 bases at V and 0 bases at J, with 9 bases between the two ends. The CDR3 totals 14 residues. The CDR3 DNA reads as TGCAGCGTTGGAGCTAAGTCGAACACCGGGGAGCTGTTTTTT. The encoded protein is CSVGAKSNTGELFF.

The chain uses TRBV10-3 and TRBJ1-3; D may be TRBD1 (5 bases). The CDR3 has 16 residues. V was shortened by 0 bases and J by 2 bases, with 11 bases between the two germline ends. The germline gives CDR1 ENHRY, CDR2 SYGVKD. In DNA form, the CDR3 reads TGTGCCATCAGTGAGTCGACCGCAGGGACTGGAAACACCATATATTTT. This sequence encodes CAISESTAGTGNTIYF.

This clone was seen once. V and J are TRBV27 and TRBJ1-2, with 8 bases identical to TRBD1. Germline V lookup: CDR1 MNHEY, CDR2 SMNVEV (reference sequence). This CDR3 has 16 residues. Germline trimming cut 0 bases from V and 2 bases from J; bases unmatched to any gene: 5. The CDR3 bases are TGTGCCAGCAGTTTATCGAGGACAGGGTTGAACTATGGCTACACCTTC. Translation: CASSLSRTGLNYGYTF.

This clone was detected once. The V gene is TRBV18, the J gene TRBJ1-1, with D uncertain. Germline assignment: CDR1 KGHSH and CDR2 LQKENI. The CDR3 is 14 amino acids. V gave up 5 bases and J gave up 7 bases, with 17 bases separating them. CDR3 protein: CASSVETSRLEAFF. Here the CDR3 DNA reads TGTGCCAGCTCAGTAGAAACGTCCCGTCTTGAAGCTTTCTTT.

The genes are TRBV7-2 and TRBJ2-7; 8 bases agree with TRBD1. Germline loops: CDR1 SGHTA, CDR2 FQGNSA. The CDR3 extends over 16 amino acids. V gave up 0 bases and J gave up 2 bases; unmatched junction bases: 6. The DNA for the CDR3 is TGTGCCAGCAGCTTAGCCGGACAGGGAGGCGCCTACGAGCAGTACTTC. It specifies CASSLAGQGGAYEQYF.

The DNA for the CDR3 is TGTGCCATCAGGGGACAGGGTCGGGGCCAGCCCCAGCATTTT. Its translation is CAIRGQGRGQPQHF. The rearrangement joins TRBV10-3 to TRBJ1-5; 9 bases align to TRBD1. This CDR3 is 14 amino acids long. Germline V CDR1 and CDR2: ENHRY, SYGVKD. Losses at the gene ends were 6 bases for V and 7 bases for J; bases not matched to a gene: 7.

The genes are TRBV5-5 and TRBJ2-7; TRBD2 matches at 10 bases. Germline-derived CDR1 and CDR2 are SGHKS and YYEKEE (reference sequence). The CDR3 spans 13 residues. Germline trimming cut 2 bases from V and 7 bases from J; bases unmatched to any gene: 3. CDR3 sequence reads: CASSLAGGREQYF. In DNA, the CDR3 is TGTGCCAGCAGCTTAGCGGGAGGGAGGGAGCAGTACTTC.

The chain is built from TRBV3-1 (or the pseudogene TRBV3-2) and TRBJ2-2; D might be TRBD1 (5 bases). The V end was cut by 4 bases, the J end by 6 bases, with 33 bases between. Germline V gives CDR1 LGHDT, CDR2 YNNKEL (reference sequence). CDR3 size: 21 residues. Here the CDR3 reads CASSLDSRGSQVAGFAGELFF. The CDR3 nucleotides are TGTGCCAGCAGCCTAGATTCAAGGGGCTCGCAAGTCGCAGGGTTCGCCGGGGAGCTGTTTTTT.

CDR3 coding DNA: TGTGCCAGCAGCGGAGTAGCGGGGGGTACCGGGGAGCTGTTTTTT. The encoded protein is CASSGVAGGTGELFF. J is TRBJ2-2 and V is TRBV9; 10 nucleotides line up with TRBD2. Trimming cost V 3 bases and J 5 bases; bases outside gene matches: 4. This CDR3 is 15 amino acids long. Germline V lookup: CDR1 SGDLS, CDR2 YYNGEE.

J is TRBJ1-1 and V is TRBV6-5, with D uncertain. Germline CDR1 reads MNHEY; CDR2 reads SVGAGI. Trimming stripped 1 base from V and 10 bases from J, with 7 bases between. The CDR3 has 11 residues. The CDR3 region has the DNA TGTGCCAGCAGTTACTACGAGGGAGCTTTCTTT. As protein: CASSYYEGAFF.

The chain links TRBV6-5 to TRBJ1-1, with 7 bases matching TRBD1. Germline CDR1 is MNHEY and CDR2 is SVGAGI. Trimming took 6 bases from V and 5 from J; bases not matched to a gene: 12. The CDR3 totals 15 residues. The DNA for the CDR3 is TGTGCCAGCAGGCCTTATCTTTCAGGGGGGACTGAAGCTTTCTTT. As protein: CASRPYLSGGTEAFF.

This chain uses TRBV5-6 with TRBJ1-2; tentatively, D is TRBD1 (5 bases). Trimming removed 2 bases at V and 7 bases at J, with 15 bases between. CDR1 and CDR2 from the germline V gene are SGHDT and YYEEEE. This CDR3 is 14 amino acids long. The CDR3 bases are TGTGCCAGCAGCTTCAAAGGCGGGGGTGGTGGCTACACCTTC. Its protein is CASSFKGGGGGYTF.

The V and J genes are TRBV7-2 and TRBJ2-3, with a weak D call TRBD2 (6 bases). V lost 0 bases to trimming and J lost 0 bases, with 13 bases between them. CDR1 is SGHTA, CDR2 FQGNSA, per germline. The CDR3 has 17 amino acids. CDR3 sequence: CASSLAGTSYSTDTQYF. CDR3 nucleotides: TGTGCCAGCAGCTTAGCGGGAACTAGCTACAGCACAGATACGCAGTATTTT. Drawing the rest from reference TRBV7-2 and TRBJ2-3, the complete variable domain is GAGVSQSPSNKVTEKGKDVELRCDPISGHTALYWYRQSLGQGLEFLIYFQGNSAPDKSGLPSDRFSAERTGGSVSTLTIQRTQQEDSAVYLCASSLAGTSYSTDTQYFGPGTRLTVL.

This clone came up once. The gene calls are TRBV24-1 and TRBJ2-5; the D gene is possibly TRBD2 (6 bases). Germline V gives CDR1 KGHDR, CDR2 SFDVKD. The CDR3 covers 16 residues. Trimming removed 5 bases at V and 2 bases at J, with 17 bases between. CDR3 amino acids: CATSVSEGGGQETQYF. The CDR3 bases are TGTGCCACCAGTGTTTCGGAGGGAGGTGGGCAAGAGACCCAGTACTTC.

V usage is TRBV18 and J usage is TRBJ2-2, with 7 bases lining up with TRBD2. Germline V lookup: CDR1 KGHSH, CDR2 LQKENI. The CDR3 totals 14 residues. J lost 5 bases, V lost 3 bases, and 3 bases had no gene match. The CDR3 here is CASSPVGGTGELFF. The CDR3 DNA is TGTGCCAGCTCACCCGTCGGGGGGACCGGGGAGCTGTTTTTT.

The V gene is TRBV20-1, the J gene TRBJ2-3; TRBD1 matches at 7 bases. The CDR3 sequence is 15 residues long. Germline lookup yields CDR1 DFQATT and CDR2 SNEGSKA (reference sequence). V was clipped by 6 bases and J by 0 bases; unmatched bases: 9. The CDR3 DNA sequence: TGCAGTGCCAGTAACAGGGGTAAAAGCACAGATACGCAGTATTTT. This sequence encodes CSASNRGKSTDTQYF.

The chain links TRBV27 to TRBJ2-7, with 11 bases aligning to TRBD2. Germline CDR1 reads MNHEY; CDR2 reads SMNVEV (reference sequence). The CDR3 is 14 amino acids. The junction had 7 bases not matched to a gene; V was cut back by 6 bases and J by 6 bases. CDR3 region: CASSPTSGTREQYF. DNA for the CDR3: TGTGCCAGCAGCCCGACTAGCGGGACCCGCGAGCAGTACTTC.